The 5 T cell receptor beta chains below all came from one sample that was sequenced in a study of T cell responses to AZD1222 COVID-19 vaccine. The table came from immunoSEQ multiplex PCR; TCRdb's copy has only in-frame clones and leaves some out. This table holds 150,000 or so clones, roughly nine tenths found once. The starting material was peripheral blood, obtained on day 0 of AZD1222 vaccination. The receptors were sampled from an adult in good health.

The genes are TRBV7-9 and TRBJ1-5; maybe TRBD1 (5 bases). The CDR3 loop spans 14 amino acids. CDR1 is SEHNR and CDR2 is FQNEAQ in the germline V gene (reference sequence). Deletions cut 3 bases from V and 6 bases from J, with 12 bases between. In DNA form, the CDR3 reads TGTGCCAGCAGCTTGAGGGGTGGGGGTCAGCCCCAGCATTTT. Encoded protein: CASSLRGGGQPQHF.

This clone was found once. CDR3: CASSFGLDPQFF. DNA for the CDR3: TGTGCCAGCAGCTTCGGCCTAGACCCCCAGTTCTTC. This chain joins TRBV7-3 and TRBJ2-1, with no clear D. The CDR3 is 12 residues long. Germline CDR1 and CDR2: SGHTA and FQGTGA. The germline V and J ends were trimmed by 3 bases and 13 bases, with 13 bases remaining between them.

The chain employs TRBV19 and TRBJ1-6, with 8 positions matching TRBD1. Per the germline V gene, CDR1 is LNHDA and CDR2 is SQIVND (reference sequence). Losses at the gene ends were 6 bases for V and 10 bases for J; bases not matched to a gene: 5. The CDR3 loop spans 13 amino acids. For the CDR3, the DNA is TGTGCCAGTAGGAGGACAGGGTTGTCACCCCTCCACTTT. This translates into CASRRTGLSPLHF.

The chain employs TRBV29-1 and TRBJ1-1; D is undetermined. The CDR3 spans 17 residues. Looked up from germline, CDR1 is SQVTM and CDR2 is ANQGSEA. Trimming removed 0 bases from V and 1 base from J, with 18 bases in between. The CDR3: CSVEDILTEQSNTEAFF. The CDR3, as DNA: TGCAGCGTTGAAGATATTTTAACCGAACAATCGAACACTGAAGCTTTCTTT.

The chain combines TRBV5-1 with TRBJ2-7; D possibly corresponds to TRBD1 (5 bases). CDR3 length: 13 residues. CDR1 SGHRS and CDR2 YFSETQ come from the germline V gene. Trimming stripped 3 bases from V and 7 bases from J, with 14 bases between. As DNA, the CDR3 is TGCGCCAGCAGCTCTCAGGACACCTTAGAGCAGTACTTC. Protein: CASSSQDTLEQYF. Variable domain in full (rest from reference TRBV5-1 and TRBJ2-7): KAGVTQTPRYLIKTRGQQVTLSCSPISGHRSVSWYQQTPGQGLQFLFEYFSETQRNKGNFPGRFSGRQFSNSRSEMNVSTLELGDSALYLCASSSQDTLEQYFGPGTRLTVT.